Sequencing of this T cell receptor (beta chain) was carried out in a study of OX40 agonist ivuxolimab in advanced cancers. CDR3 length equals 14 residues. Trimming pared 5 bases from V and 7 bases from J, leaving 14 bases between. Germline CDR1 SGHNT, CDR2 YENEEA. Some clones are missing from TCRdb's copy, which holds only in-frame ones; the method was immunoSEQ multiplex PCR. The sample holds approximately 83,000 clones, 81% seen once. The source was CD4+ or CD8+ T cells sorted from blood, collected in a trial of the OX40 agonist ivuxolimab. The sequence was collected from an adult with an advanced solid tumor such as melanoma, head and neck, liver or kidney cancer. This chain links TRBV11-3 with TRBJ1-4; D is ambiguous. The CDR3 coding sequence is TGTGCCAGCAGCCTCGGACTCGGGTTTGAAAAACTGTTTTTT. Translating gives CASSLGLGFEKLFF. The complete variable domain, with remaining parts taken from reference TRBV11-3 and TRBJ1-4, reads EAGVVQSPRYKIIEKKQPVAFWCNPISGHNTLYWYLQNLGQGPELLIRYENEEAVDDSQLPKDRFSAERLKGVDSTLKIQPAELGDSAVYLCASSLGLGFEKLFFGSGTQLSVL.